Sequencing of this T cell receptor (beta chain) was carried out in a study of breast tumors, draining lymph nodes, adjacent tissues. General study results and limits: The data were judged consistent with most tumor T cells coming from lymph node and expanding in tumor. That most tumor T cells come from lymph nodes remained unproven. Tumor repertoires ranked between lymph nodes and nontumor tissue in diversity, with V and J gene preferences. Luminal-like breast cancer showed significantly higher tumor–nontumor repertoire similarity than basal-like.

Samples came from axillary lymph nodes draining the breast cancer. Each CDR3 protein is one row after TCRdb ran MiXCR on the multiplex PCR reads. The table lists 200,000 or so distinct CDR3 sequences, 31% of them singletons. CDR1 and CDR2 from the germline V gene are SGDLS and YYNGEE. This CDR3 is 14 amino acids long. V lost 0 bases to trimming and J lost 6 bases, with 10 bases between them. A remark on this clonotype: Its antigen is still unknown.

This chain joins TRBV9 and TRBJ2-1; D is unresolved. The sequence came from a female donor with breast cancer. Some clones in this sample may be carry-over from other donors' samples. The specimen was axillary lymph node tissue. The CDR3 DNA is TGTGCCAGCAGCGTAGAAGGACGGCGCAATGAGCAGTTCTTC. Its translation is CASSVEGRRNEQFF.